The clone carrying this T cell receptor (beta chain) came up a few times. What it binds is not known. Data came from immunoSEQ multiplex PCR; TCRdb stores just in-frame clones and leaves some out. The sample consists of more than 1,200 clones, 20% of them appearing once. This sample is part of a study of T cells in localized non-small cell lung cancer. Findings of the study overall: Sequencing, confined to only one tumor region, leaves heterogeneity possible. Increased T cell density in blood showed an association with longer overall survival.

Adjacent lung tissue lacking atypia was obtained at a distance of at least 2 cm from the tumor margin. Looked up from germline, CDR1 is MNHGY and CDR2 is SAAAGT. V lost 8 bases and J lost 6, with 10 bases in between. The length of the CDR3 is 12 residues. The material sequenced was normal lung tissue next to the tumor, taken before any cancer treatment. The chain joins TRBV6-8 to TRBJ2-2; D possibly uses TRBD1 or TRBD2 (5 bases each). This TCR was recovered from an older male donor with stage I squamous cell lung carcinoma. The CDR3 region is CASGRGAGELFF. Written as DNA, the CDR3 is TGTGCCAGCGGAAGGGGAGCCGGGGAGCTGTTTTTT.